The 14 T cell receptor beta chains given below trace back to one sample, sequenced in a study of blood T cell repertoires in COVID-19. Sequencing used immunoSEQ multiplex PCR; TCRdb keeps in-frame clones, though not all of them. The table records almost 200,000 clones, roughly 90% of them present only once. The sample taken for sequencing was PBMCs or T cells enriched from blood (not recorded which). These receptors all come from a woman younger than 30 who had recovered from COVID-19.

The CDR3 sequence: CASSVSGLSTDTQYF. The CDR3 DNA sequence: TGTGCCAGCAGTGTTTCAGGGCTCAGCACAGATACGCAGTATTTT. The chain employs TRBV2 and TRBJ2-3; possible D gene TRBD1, 5 bases. Trimming left V 4 bases short and J 0 bases short, with 11 bases between. The CDR3 covers 15 residues. CDR1 is SNHLY, CDR2 FYNNEI, per germline. Looking up the rest from reference TRBV2 and TRBJ2-3 gives the full variable domain: EPEVTQTPSHQVTQMGQEVILRCVPISNHLYFYWYRQILGQKVEFLVSFYNNEISEKSEIFDDQFSVERPDGSNFTLKIRSTKLEDSAMYFCASSVSGLSTDTQYFGPGTRLTVL.

The chain employs TRBV28 and TRBJ1-4; D is unclear. Germline V gives CDR1 MDHEN, CDR2 SYDVKM. CDR3 length: 14 residues. The ends were cut back, 1 base at V and 7 bases at J, with 10 bases in the middle. This CDR3 is CASSLLGRREKLFF. The CDR3 DNA reads TGTGCCAGCAGTTTATTAGGGAGGCGTGAAAAACTGTTTTTT. The whole variable domain, remainder taken from reference TRBV28 and TRBJ1-4, is DVKVTQSSRYLVKRTGEKVFLECVQDMDHENMFWYRQDPGLGLRLIYFSYDVKMKEKGDIPEGYSVSREKKERFSLILESASTNQTSMYLCASSLLGRREKLFFGSGTQLSVL.

The chain links TRBV9 to TRBJ1-2, with 7 bases fitting TRBD1. CDR3 length: 15 residues. Trimming removed 4 bases from V and 5 bases from J; junction bases left unmatched: 11. Germline lookup yields CDR1 SGDLS and CDR2 YYNGEE. In nucleotides, the CDR3 is TGTGCCAGCAGCCCAAACGTCGGGACAGAGTATGGCTACACCTTC. It translates to CASSPNVGTEYGYTF.

This chain links TRBV20-1 with TRBJ2-1; D remains unclear. The CDR3 loop spans 13 amino acids. Germline lookup yields CDR1 DFQATT and CDR2 SNEGSKA (reference sequence). Trimming shortened V by 3 bases and J by 5 bases, and 11 bases separated the two germline ends. In DNA, the CDR3 is TGCAGTGCTAGTACTGGGCCGAACAATGAGCAGTTCTTC. This codes for CSASTGPNNEQFF.

Many counts were recorded for this clone. The rearrangement links TRBV5-6 to TRBJ2-7, with D maybe TRBD2 (6 bases). The CDR3 is 14 residues long. Trimming left V 6 bases short and J 0 bases short, with 13 bases between. CDR1 is SGHDT and CDR2 is YYEEEE in the germline V gene. CDR3 DNA: TGTGCCAGCACCCTCGTCGGGAGCTCCTACGAGCAGTACTTC. It codes for CASTLVGSSYEQYF.

The chain has TRBV6-2 or TRBV6-3 and TRBJ2-7; D is perhaps TRBD1 (5 bases). This CDR3 has 15 amino acids. Germline assignment: CDR1 MNHEY and CDR2 SVGEGT. V lost 0 bases to trimming and J lost 0 bases, with 9 bases between them. CDR3 nucleotides: TGTGCCAGCAGTTACTCGACAGAGAGCTCCTACGAGCAGTACTTC. Its translation is CASSYSTESSYEQYF.

This clone was detected only once. The J gene is TRBJ1-5, the V gene TRBV2; 11 bases match TRBD1. The CDR3 is 15 residues long. J lost 7 bases, V lost 4 bases, and 6 bases had no gene match. Looked up from germline, CDR1 is SNHLY and CDR2 is FYNNEI. This CDR3 is CASSGPGQGGQPQHF. The CDR3 DNA follows: TGTGCCAGCAGTGGGCCGGGACAGGGGGGACAGCCCCAGCATTTT. The variable domain in full, with the rest retrieved from reference TRBV2 and TRBJ1-5, is EPEVTQTPSHQVTQMGQEVILRCVPISNHLYFYWYRQILGQKVEFLVSFYNNEISEKSEIFDDQFSVERPDGSNFTLKIRSTKLEDSAMYFCASSGPGQGGQPQHFGDGTRLSIL.

The V call is TRBV27, the J call TRBJ1-2; 9 bases agree with TRBD1. Germline CDR1 and CDR2: MNHEY and SMNVEV (reference sequence). After removal of 10 bases from V and 3 bases from J, the junction contained 15 bases not matched to a gene. The CDR3 is 16 residues long. In nucleotides, the CDR3 is TGTGCCACCGGGGTCCCAATACAGGGGGCCTACTATGGCTACACCTTC. Its protein is CATGVPIQGAYYGYTF.

The rearrangement links TRBV6-2 or TRBV6-3 to TRBJ2-7; 7 bases fit TRBD1. V trimming: 1 base; J trimming: 3 bases; junction bases outside the gene matches: 12. The CDR3 consists of 17 residues. Per germline, CDR1 MNHEY and CDR2 SVGEGT. CDR3: CASSYYYWGTAVYEQYF. The CDR3, as DNA: TGTGCCAGCAGTTACTACTATTGGGGGACAGCAGTCTACGAGCAGTACTTC.

The chain carries TRBV6-1 and TRBJ1-6; D gene unclear. Germline loops: CDR1 MNHNS, CDR2 SASEGT. Trimming left V 2 bases short and J 10 bases short, with 15 bases between. CDR3 length: 15 amino acids. CDR3 loop: CASSETGKPWSPLHF. CDR3 nucleotide sequence: TGTGCCAGCAGTGAAACCGGGAAACCCTGGTCACCCCTCCACTTT.

This clone was recorded many times. The rearrangement joins TRBV4-2 to TRBJ2-1; 8 bases agree with TRBD2. CDR1 is LGHNA and CDR2 is YNFKEQ in the germline V gene. The length of the CDR3 is 16 residues. The V and J ends lost 0 bases and 4 bases, in that order; junction bases with no gene match: 5. The CDR3 sequence is CASSQDWTGGYNEQFF. CDR3 nucleotides: TGTGCCAGCAGCCAAGATTGGACGGGGGGGTACAATGAGCAGTTCTTC.

The chain recombines TRBV5-1 with TRBJ1-3; maybe TRBD1 (5 bases). The CDR3 totals 15 residues. Per germline, CDR1 SGHRS and CDR2 YFSETQ. The ends were cut back, 1 base at V and 0 bases at J, with 8 bases in the middle. The CDR3 reads CASSLTGTSGNTIYF. As DNA, the CDR3 is TGCGCCAGCAGCTTGACAGGCACCTCTGGAAACACCATATATTTT.

The chain employs TRBV7-9 and TRBJ1-4, with 9 bases fitting TRBD1. The ends lost 4 bases at V and 4 bases at J; junction bases unmatched: 10. CDR3 size: 17 residues. Per the germline V gene, CDR1 is SEHNR and CDR2 is FQNEAQ (reference sequence). The CDR3 is CASSWWGQGDYNEKLFF. For the CDR3, the DNA is TGTGCCAGCAGCTGGTGGGGACAGGGAGATTATAATGAAAAACTGTTTTTT.

The gene calls are TRBV9 and TRBJ2-3; 7 bases agree with TRBD1. The V and J ends lost 2 bases and 0 bases, in that order; junction bases with no gene match: 6. Germline lookup yields CDR1 SGDLS and CDR2 YYNGEE. This CDR3 comprises 16 residues. The CDR3 region is CASSVSGTVSTDTQYF. The DNA for the CDR3 is TGTGCCAGCAGCGTCTCCGGGACAGTAAGCACAGATACGCAGTATTTT.